Described below is a single TCR beta chain sequence and its context. This CDR3 is built from 23 residues. V trimming: 0 bases; J trimming: 6 bases; junction bases outside the gene matches: 28. The sample is drawn from a study of blood T cell repertoires in COVID-19. Followed over time, Seattle patients had been enrolled while infection was active. As originally analysed: Amplification of reference gene primers provided the estimated nucleated cell counts. Sequenced by immunoSEQ multiplex PCR; TCRdb stores in-frame clones only, minus some. The D gene and trimming were derived from the DNA, and the V and J assignments and clone size from that table. The repertoire has fewer than 300,000 clones, approximately 93% of them found once; the top ten carry around 2.2%.

The chain couples TRBV23-1 to TRBJ2-1; 8 bases align to TRBD2. TRBV23-1 is identified as an open reading frame with a role that is uncertain. The sequence came from a woman in her 30s with COVID-19, enrolled during active disease. The source material was peripheral blood. CDR3 amino acids: CASSQSSSPSGGGPHTEGNEQFF. CDR3 nucleotides: TGCGCCAGCAGTCAATCTAGCTCTCCGTCGGGCGGGGGGCCCCATACAGAGGGCAATGAGCAGTTCTTC.